Presented here are 19 T cell receptor beta chains from one specimen sequenced in a study of shared clonotypes between healthy human individuals. TCRdb keeps only in-frame clones here, not all; method: immunoSEQ multiplex PCR. The sample holds around 100,000 clones, roughly two thirds seen once. The specimen sequenced was memory CD8+ T cells sorted from blood. Documented subset: CD45RO+ cells pooled with CCR7-negative TemRA cells. The origin of the receptors is a young man in good health.

V and J are TRBV7-2 and TRBJ1-1, with 8 nucleotides matching TRBD1. CDR3 length: 13 residues. The V and J ends lost 2 bases and 10 bases, in that order; junction bases with no gene match: 6. CDR1 SGHTA and CDR2 FQGNSA come from the germline V gene. CDR3 nucleotides: TGTGCCAGCAGCTTACGTCAGGGGGCGACAGCTTTCTTT. It encodes CASSLRQGATAFF.

The gene calls are TRBV27 and TRBJ2-4, with D perhaps matching TRBD2 (6 bases). In germline, CDR1 is MNHEY, CDR2 SMNVEV (reference sequence). The V gene lost 5 bases and the J gene lost 1 base, with 12 bases spanning the gap. The CDR3 loop spans 15 amino acids. The CDR3 region has the DNA TGTGCCAGCAGTAGCGGACTAATGGCCAAAAACATTCAGTACTTC. This encodes CASSSGLMAKNIQYF.

The CDR3, as DNA: TGTGCCAGCAGCCACTTCGGACTAGCGGGAGACTACGAGCAGTACTTC. Residues: CASSHFGLAGDYEQYF. The chain combines TRBV14 with TRBJ2-7; 13 bases agree with TRBD2. Germline CDR1 and CDR2: SGHDN and FVKESK. The CDR3 extends over 16 amino acids. With 3 bases clipped from V and 3 bases from J, the junction kept 5 bases outside the gene matches.

The chain carries TRBV10-2 and TRBJ2-4, with unresolved D. The germline V gene encodes CDR1 WSHSY and CDR2 SAAADI. The CDR3 spans 13 residues. The V end lost 8 bases, the J end lost 0 bases, and 8 bases lay between the germline ends. This CDR3 reads CASQDLAKNIQYF. The CDR3 region has the DNA TGCGCCAGCCAGGACCTAGCCAAAAACATTCAGTACTTC.

For this clone: Other DNA sequences in this sample translate to the same CDR3. The V gene is TRBV28, the J gene TRBJ1-3, with 9 bases lining up with TRBD1. Trimming took 8 bases from V and 3 from J; bases not matched to a gene: 8. This CDR3 comprises 15 residues. Per the germline V gene, CDR1 is MDHEN and CDR2 is SYDVKM. CDR3 loop: CASSLTGGSGNTIYF. DNA of the CDR3: TGTGCCAGCTCTCTGACAGGGGGTAGTGGAAACACCATATATTTT.

The V and J genes are TRBV7-8 and TRBJ2-7, with TRBD1 as a possible D gene (6 bases). Trimming took off 5 bases at V and 3 bases at J, with 17 bases between the two ends. CDR3 length equals 15 residues. The germline gives CDR1 SGHVS, CDR2 FQNEAQ. The CDR3 here is CASSLELDRYYEQYF. CDR3 coding DNA: TGTGCCAGCAGCCTAGAACTAGACAGGTACTACGAGCAGTACTTC. Looking up the rest from reference TRBV7-8 and TRBJ2-7 gives the full variable domain: GAGVSQSPRYKVAKRGQDVALRCDPISGHVSLFWYQQALGQGPEFLTYFQNEAQLDKSGLPSDRFFAERPEGSVSTLKIQRTQQEDSAVYLCASSLELDRYYEQYFGPGTRLTVT.

This chain connects TRBV5-4 to TRBJ1-1, with 7 bases lining up with TRBD1. The CDR3 has 14 amino acids. V was clipped by 1 base and J by 4 bases; unmatched bases: 4. Germline-derived CDR1 and CDR2 are SGHNT and YYREEE (reference sequence). CDR3: CASSLQGVSTEAFF. The DNA of the CDR3 is TGTGCCAGCAGCTTGCAGGGGGTGTCCACTGAAGCTTTCTTT.

This chain links TRBV6-1 with TRBJ2-3; 7 bases agree with TRBD2. The V gene end was trimmed by 0 bases and the J gene end by 6 bases; junction bases not matched to a gene: 0. CDR1 is MNHNS, CDR2 SASEGT, per germline. This CDR3 comprises 13 residues. The chain's CDR3 is CASSEARGDTQYF. The CDR3 nucleotides are TGTGCCAGCAGTGAAGCGCGGGGGGATACGCAGTATTTT.

This rearrangement joins TRBV6-1 to TRBJ2-7; the D is unclear. Trimming removed 0 bases from V and 1 base from J, with 16 bases in between. The germline V gene has CDR1 MNHNS and CDR2 SASEGT. This CDR3 is built from 17 residues. CDR3 sequence (DNA): TGTGCCAGCAGTGAAGCGCGGTCGAGGAAACAATCCTACGAGCAGTACTTC. It translates to CASSEARSRKQSYEQYF.

CDR3 residues: CASSFVLVSNEQFF. The DNA for the CDR3 is TGCGCCAGCAGCTTCGTGTTAGTTAGCAATGAGCAGTTCTTC. This chain uses TRBV5-1 with TRBJ2-1, with D uncertain. Trimming cost V 2 bases and J 6 bases, with 12 bases left between them. Germline lookup yields CDR1 SGHRS and CDR2 YFSETQ. This CDR3 has 14 amino acids.

This sequence joins TRBV4-3 and TRBJ2-1; the D is unclear. V lost 6 bases, J lost 13 bases, and 28 bases lay in between. CDR1 is LGHNA and CDR2 is YSLEER in the germline V gene. The CDR3 spans 16 residues. The CDR3 DNA reads TGCGCCAGCAGTCCGTCTAACCACTGGACCTCCGCTCCTCAGTTCTTC. Its translation: CASSPSNHWTSAPQFF.

The chain is built from TRBV6-4 and TRBJ2-3; D unresolved. Trimming left V 7 bases short and J 0 bases short, with 14 bases between. The CDR3 length is 15 residues. CDR1 and CDR2 from the germline V gene are MRHNA and SNTAGT. The DNA of the CDR3 is TGTGCCAGCAAAATGGGAAGAGCCAGCACAGATACGCAGTATTTT. Amino acids: CASKMGRASTDTQYF.

The chain couples TRBV6-6 to TRBJ1-1; D remains ambiguous. The CDR3 contains 15 residues. V lost 0 bases and J lost 7, with 15 bases in between. Germline-derived CDR1 and CDR2 are MNHNY and SVGAGI (reference sequence). The CDR3 DNA reads TGTGCCAGCAGTTACTCGAGCAGGACGGATAATGAAGCTTTCTTT. This codes for CASSYSSRTDNEAFF.

The rearrangement links TRBV7-8 to TRBJ2-2; a possible D gene is TRBD1 (5 bases). The CDR3 totals 16 residues. In germline, CDR1 is SGHVS, CDR2 FQNEAQ. Trimming removed 5 bases at V and 1 base at J, with 14 bases between. As DNA, the CDR3 is TGTGCCAGCAGCCGCCGGGCCCAGGGGAACACCGGGGAGCTGTTTTTT. As protein: CASSRRAQGNTGELFF.

Written as DNA, the CDR3 is TGCGCCAGCAGTCCAGGGGTCATGAACACTGAAGCTTTCTTT. Translating gives CASSPGVMNTEAFF. The V call is TRBV4-1, the J call TRBJ1-1; TRBD1 is a possible D gene (6 bases). This CDR3 has 14 residues. Germline CDR1 and CDR2: MGHRA and YSYEKL. Trimming removed 6 bases from V and 0 bases from J, with 11 bases in between.

V is TRBV7-2 and J is TRBJ2-7; the D is unclear. CDR1 is SGHTA, CDR2 FQGNSA, per germline. This CDR3 has 16 amino acids. Trimming stripped 1 base from V and 3 bases from J, with 16 bases between. CDR3 residues: CASSLEPRANFYEQYF. Here the CDR3 DNA reads TGTGCCAGCAGCTTAGAGCCCCGAGCTAATTTCTACGAGCAGTACTTC.

The chain couples TRBV5-4 to TRBJ2-7; TRBD1 is a possible D gene (6 bases). Per the germline V gene, CDR1 is SGHNT and CDR2 is YYREEE (reference sequence). The CDR3 consists of 14 residues. V lost 2 bases to trimming and J lost 0 bases, with 9 bases between them. CDR3 loop: CASSFDRFSYEQYF. The CDR3 bases are TGTGCCAGCAGCTTCGACAGGTTCTCCTACGAGCAGTACTTC.

The V gene is TRBV5-4, the J gene TRBJ2-3; 9 positions match TRBD1. The germline V gene encodes CDR1 SGHNT and CDR2 YYREEE (reference sequence). The CDR3 is made up of 18 amino acids. Germline trimming cut 8 bases from V and 2 bases from J; bases unmatched to any gene: 18. This CDR3 reads CARSHDRGKLRDTDTQYF. The CDR3 nucleotides are TGTGCCAGAAGCCACGACAGGGGGAAACTTCGAGACACAGATACGCAGTATTTT.

This clone was seen more than once but under ten times. CDR3 sequence: CASSEAPGDRYNEQFF. CDR3 sequence (DNA): TGTGCCAGCAGCGAAGCCCCCGGGGACAGGTACAATGAGCAGTTCTTC. This chain uses TRBV9 with TRBJ2-1, with 8 bases identical to TRBD1. From germline, CDR1 is SGDLS and CDR2 YYNGEE. V was clipped by 3 bases and J by 4 bases; unmatched bases: 9. The CDR3 runs 16 residues.